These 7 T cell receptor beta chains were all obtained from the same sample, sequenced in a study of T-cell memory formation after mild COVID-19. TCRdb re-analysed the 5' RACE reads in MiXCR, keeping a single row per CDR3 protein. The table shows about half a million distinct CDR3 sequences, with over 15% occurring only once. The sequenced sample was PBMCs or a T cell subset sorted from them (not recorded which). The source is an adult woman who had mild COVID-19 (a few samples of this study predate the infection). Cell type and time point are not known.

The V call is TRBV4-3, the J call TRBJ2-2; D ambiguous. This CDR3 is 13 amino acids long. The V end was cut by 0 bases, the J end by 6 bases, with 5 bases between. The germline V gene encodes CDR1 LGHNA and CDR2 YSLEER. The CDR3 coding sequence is TGCGCCAGCAGCCAAGATCACCCCGGGGAGCTGTTTTTT. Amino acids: CASSQDHPGELFF.

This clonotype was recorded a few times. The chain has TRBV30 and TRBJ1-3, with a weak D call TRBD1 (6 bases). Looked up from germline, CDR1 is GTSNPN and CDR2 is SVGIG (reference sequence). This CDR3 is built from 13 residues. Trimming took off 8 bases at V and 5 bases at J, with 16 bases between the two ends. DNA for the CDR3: TGTGCCCGTACAGGGAATATAAGAAACACCATATATTTT. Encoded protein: CARTGNIRNTIYF.

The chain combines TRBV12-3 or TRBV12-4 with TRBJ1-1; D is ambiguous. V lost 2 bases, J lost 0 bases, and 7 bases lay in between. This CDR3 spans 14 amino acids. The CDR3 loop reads CASSLQPMNTEAFF. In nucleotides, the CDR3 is TGTGCCAGCAGTTTACAGCCCATGAACACTGAAGCTTTCTTT.

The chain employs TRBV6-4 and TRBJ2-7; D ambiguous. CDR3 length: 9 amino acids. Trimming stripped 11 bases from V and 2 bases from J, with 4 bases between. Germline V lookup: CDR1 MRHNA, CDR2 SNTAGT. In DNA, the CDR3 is TGTGCCTGCCCCTACGAGCAGTACTTC. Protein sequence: CACPYEQYF.

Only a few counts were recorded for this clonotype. The CDR3 is CASSGSGRAHEQFF. The CDR3 DNA reads TGTGCCAGCAGTGGGAGCGGGAGGGCCCATGAGCAGTTCTTC. This chain links TRBV6-2 or TRBV6-3 with TRBJ2-1, with 10 bases identical to TRBD2. V gave up 5 bases and J gave up 8 bases; unmatched junction bases: 6. CDR3 size: 14 residues. CDR1 is MNHEY and CDR2 is SVGEGT in the germline V gene.

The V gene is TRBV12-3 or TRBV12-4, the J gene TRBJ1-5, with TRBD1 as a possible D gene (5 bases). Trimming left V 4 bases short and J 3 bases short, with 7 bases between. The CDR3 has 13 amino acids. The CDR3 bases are TGTGCCAGCAGTTCAGGGTACAATCAGCCCCAGCATTTT. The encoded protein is CASSSGYNQPQHF.

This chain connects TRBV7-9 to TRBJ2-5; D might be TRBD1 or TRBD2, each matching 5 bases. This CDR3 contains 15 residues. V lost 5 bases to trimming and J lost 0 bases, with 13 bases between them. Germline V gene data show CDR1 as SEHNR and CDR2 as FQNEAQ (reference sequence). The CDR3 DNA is TGTGCCAGCAGCCCCCCCGGGGCCCACCAAGAGACCCAGTACTTC. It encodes CASSPPGAHQETQYF.